What follows are 20 T cell receptor beta chains derived from one specimen sequenced in a study of beta chain features in type 1 diabetes. Broader study findings: For Type 1 diabetes patients, all four CD4+ subsets carried TCRB CDR3s that were moderately but significantly shorter.

These TCRs' antigens remain unknown. Expressed TCRB transcripts were sequenced because the entire RNA isolate underwent reverse transcription. Some clones are missing from TCRdb's copy, which holds only in-frame ones; the method was immunoSEQ multiplex PCR. The table shows hundreds of thousands of clones, with roughly an eighth occurring only once. The specimen was naive CD4+ T cells from blood. These receptor sequences come from a man aged 18-30 years with type 1 diabetes.

This clone turned up a few times. The chain is built from TRBV7-6 and TRBJ2-3, with D maybe TRBD2 (6 bases). The CDR3 contains 15 residues. Germline V gene sequence: CDR1 SGHVS, CDR2 FNYEAQ. The V end lost 3 bases, the J end lost 2 bases, and 12 bases lay between the germline ends. The CDR3 sequence is CASSFSAGITDTQYF. CDR3 DNA: TGTGCCAGCAGCTTTTCGGCGGGGATCACAGATACGCAGTATTTT.

This clone was counted a few times. The CDR3 nucleotides read TGCGCCAGCAGCCCAGCTGAGCGGGGGGGCCTGGATACGCAGTATTTT. Translation gives CASSPAERGGLDTQYF. The rearrangement joins TRBV4-3 to TRBJ2-3, with 10 bases matching TRBD2. This CDR3 has 16 residues. V trimming: 4 bases; J trimming: 6 bases; junction bases outside the gene matches: 10. The germline CDR1 and CDR2 sequences are LGHNA and YSLEER.

This clone was detected only a few times. The rearrangement uses TRBV18 and TRBJ2-7; possible D gene TRBD2, 5 bases. Germline-derived CDR1 and CDR2 are KGHSH and LQKENI. This CDR3 has 14 amino acids. The V end lost 3 bases, the J end lost 2 bases, and 11 bases lay between the germline ends. The CDR3 DNA is TGTGCCAGCTCACCCTCCGGGGTTACCTACGAGCAGTACTTC. It codes for CASSPSGVTYEQYF.

The chain combines TRBV7-9 with TRBJ2-1; no clear D gene. The V gene lost 8 bases and the J gene lost 5 bases, with 4 bases spanning the gap. The length of the CDR3 is 10 residues. Germline CDR1 reads SEHNR; CDR2 reads FQNEAQ (reference sequence). CDR3 nucleotide sequence: TGTGCCAGCGGCCACAATGAGCAGTTCTTC. Translation: CASGHNEQFF.

The chain joins TRBV7-2 to TRBJ2-7; D tentatively fits TRBD1 or TRBD2 (5 bases each). CDR3 size: 14 residues. V was trimmed by 3 bases and J by 0 bases, leaving 9 bases between them. Germline V gene lookup returns CDR1 SGHTA and CDR2 FQGNSA. CDR3 sequence reads: CASSFTGLSYEQYF. CDR3 coding DNA: TGTGCCAGCAGCTTTACAGGACTCTCCTACGAGCAGTACTTC.

This clone was counted only a few times. V usage is TRBV4-3 and J usage is TRBJ1-5; unclear D gene. The germline V gene has CDR1 LGHNA and CDR2 YSLEER. Trimming took 0 bases from V and 4 from J, leaving 10 bases between them. The CDR3 totals 15 residues. In DNA, the CDR3 is TGCGCCAGCAGCCAAGACCCGGGCCTAAATCAGCCCCAGCATTTT. This encodes CASSQDPGLNQPQHF.

Only a few counts were recorded for this clone. The chain recombines TRBV7-9 with TRBJ2-7; 8 bases map to TRBD1. This CDR3 contains 13 residues. V was pared by 5 bases and J by 3 bases, with 3 bases of the junction left unmatched. Looked up from germline, CDR1 is SEHNR and CDR2 is FQNEAQ (reference sequence). CDR3 coding DNA: TGTGCCAGCAGCCCCGGGACAGGCTACGAGCAGTACTTC. It translates to CASSPGTGYEQYF.

This clone appeared a few times. The chain links TRBV28 to TRBJ2-2, with 7 bases fitting TRBD2. The CDR3 extends over 15 amino acids. Germline V gene data show CDR1 as MDHEN and CDR2 as SYDVKM. The V gene end was trimmed by 4 bases and the J gene end by 3 bases; junction bases not matched to a gene: 5. CDR3 nucleotide sequence: TGTGCCAGCAGTTCGGCTAGCGGTTACACCGGGGAGCTGTTTTTT. It yields the protein CASSSASGYTGELFF.

This chain joins TRBV6-6 and TRBJ2-7, with TRBD1 matching over 8 bases. V lost 5 bases to trimming and J lost 5 bases; unmatched junction nucleotides: 11. This CDR3 comprises 15 residues. Germline-derived CDR1 and CDR2 are MNHNY and SVGAGI (reference sequence). This chain's CDR3 is CASSPIQRTGNEQYF. CDR3 coding DNA: TGTGCCAGCAGTCCGATTCAGAGGACAGGGAACGAGCAGTACTTC.

This clone was seen a handful of times. This sequence joins TRBV27 and TRBJ2-1; 12 positions match TRBD2. CDR1 MNHEY and CDR2 SMNVEV come from the germline V gene (reference sequence). Germline trimming cut 4 bases from V and 3 bases from J; bases unmatched to any gene: 13. The CDR3 totals 19 residues. For the CDR3, the DNA is TGTGCCAGCAGTTCTCTCCCAATCGCACTAGCGGGAGGCTACAATGAGCAGTTCTTC. This gives the protein CASSSLPIALAGGYNEQFF.

The V and J genes are TRBV19 and TRBJ1-5; D possibly corresponds to TRBD1 (5 bases). V lost 1 base and J 7 bases, leaving 17 bases between the germline ends. Germline lookup yields CDR1 LNHDA and CDR2 SQIVND (reference sequence). This CDR3 region has 16 residues. CDR3 amino acids: CASSIGGGPGRQPQHF. CDR3 in DNA: TGTGCCAGTAGTATAGGCGGGGGACCGGGAAGACAGCCCCAGCATTTT.

The rearrangement joins TRBV7-8 to TRBJ1-4; D not resolved. The germline gives CDR1 SGHVS, CDR2 FQNEAQ. Trimming cost V 0 bases and J 6 bases, with 11 bases left between them. The CDR3 sequence is 15 residues long. The CDR3 loop reads CASSLAPGYDEKLFF. CDR3 bases: TGTGCCAGCAGCTTAGCGCCTGGGTACGATGAAAAACTGTTTTTT. Full variable domain (outside the CDR3, taken from reference TRBV7-8 and TRBJ1-4): GAGVSQSPRYKVAKRGQDVALRCDPISGHVSLFWYQQALGQGPEFLTYFQNEAQLDKSGLPSDRFFAERPEGSVSTLKIQRTQQEDSAVYLCASSLAPGYDEKLFFGSGTQLSVL.

The sample holds a few counts of this clone. CDR3 residues: CASKLAGIETQYF. In DNA form, the CDR3 reads TGTGCCAGCAAACTCGCGGGAATAGAGACCCAGTACTTC. The chain recombines TRBV6-5 with TRBJ2-5, with a tentative D call TRBD2 (6 bases). CDR3 length: 13 amino acids. Trimming left V 7 bases short and J 4 bases short, with 13 bases between. Germline V CDR1 and CDR2: MNHEY, SVGAGI.

The CDR3 loop reads CASSLISFDPDTQYF. The CDR3 DNA reads TGTGCCAGCAGCCTCATATCTTTTGACCCAGATACGCAGTATTTT. This sequence joins TRBV7-2 and TRBJ2-3; D gene unclear. Looked up from germline, CDR1 is SGHTA and CDR2 is FQGNSA. V was clipped by 5 bases and J by 4 bases, with 16 bases between them. The CDR3 extends over 15 amino acids.

This clone has more than one count but fewer than ten. The chain employs TRBV29-1 and TRBJ2-3, with D maybe TRBD2 (6 bases). Germline-derived CDR1 and CDR2 are SQVTM and ANQGSEA. CDR3 length equals 13 residues. The V end lost 7 bases, the J end lost 1 base, and 12 bases lay between the germline ends. This chain's CDR3 is CSGRPGGTDTQYF. The CDR3 DNA sequence: TGCAGCGGTAGACCGGGGGGCACAGATACGCAGTATTTT.

This clone was counted between two and nine times. J is TRBJ2-4 and V is TRBV30; 10 bases agree with TRBD2. V trimming: 1 base; J trimming: 0 bases; junction bases outside the gene matches: 6. CDR3 size: 17 residues. Germline lookup yields CDR1 GTSNPN and CDR2 SVGIG (reference sequence). In DNA, the CDR3 is TGTGCCTGGAGTGGTACTAGCGGGATTCTAGCCAAAAACATTCAGTACTTC. Its protein product is CAWSGTSGILAKNIQYF. The whole variable domain, filled in from reference TRBV30 and TRBJ2-4, reads SQTIHQWPATLVQPVGSPLSLECTVEGTSNPNLYWYRQAAGRGLQLLFYSVGIGQISSEVPQNLSASRPQDRQFILSSKKLLLSDSGFYLCAWSGTSGILAKNIQYFGAGTRLSVL.

This clone was detected a few times. The chain carries TRBV10-1 and TRBJ2-2; no clear D gene. CDR1 and CDR2 (germline): WNHNN, SYGVQD (reference sequence). The CDR3 spans 14 residues. V was shortened by 4 bases and J by 4 bases, with 10 bases between the two germline ends. CDR3 nucleotides: TGCGCCAGCAGTGTTGGCAGTCCCACCGGGGAGCTGTTTTTT. Translated: CASSVGSPTGELFF.

The chain is built from TRBV25-1 and TRBJ2-5, with D maybe TRBD2 (5 bases). Per the germline V gene, CDR1 is MGHDK and CDR2 is SYGVNS. Trimming pared 3 bases from V and 5 bases from J, leaving 10 bases between. This CDR3 contains 13 residues. CDR3 in DNA: TGTGCCAGCAGTGACCCCCCGGGGGAGACCCAGTACTTC. Protein product: CASSDPPGETQYF.

This clone was seen a handful of times. The rearrangement joins TRBV10-2 to TRBJ2-7; D remains ambiguous. The germline gives CDR1 WSHSY, CDR2 SAAADI. The CDR3 is 16 amino acids. Trimming took off 4 bases at V and 0 bases at J, with 16 bases between the two ends. The CDR3 here is CASSVNSLKVSYEQYF. DNA of the CDR3: TGCGCCAGCAGTGTAAATAGTCTAAAGGTCTCCTACGAGCAGTACTTC.

This clone was observed a few times. The rearrangement links TRBV14 to TRBJ1-2, with 7 bases matching TRBD1. The germline gives CDR1 SGHDN, CDR2 FVKESK. This CDR3 region has 12 residues. Germline trimming cut 4 bases from V and 8 bases from J; bases unmatched to any gene: 4. The CDR3 sequence is CASSLTGEGYTF. The CDR3 DNA follows: TGTGCCAGCAGCCTCACAGGGGAAGGCTACACCTTC.